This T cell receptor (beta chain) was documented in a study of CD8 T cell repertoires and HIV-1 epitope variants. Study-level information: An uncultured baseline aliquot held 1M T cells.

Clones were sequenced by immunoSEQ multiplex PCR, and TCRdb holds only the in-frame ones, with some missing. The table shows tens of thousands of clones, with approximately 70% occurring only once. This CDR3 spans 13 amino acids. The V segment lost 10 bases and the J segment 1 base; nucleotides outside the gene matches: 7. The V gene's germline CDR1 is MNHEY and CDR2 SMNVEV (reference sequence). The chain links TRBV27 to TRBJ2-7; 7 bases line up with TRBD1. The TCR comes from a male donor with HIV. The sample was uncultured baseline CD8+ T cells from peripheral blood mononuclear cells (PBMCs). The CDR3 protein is CATMPGQSYEQYF. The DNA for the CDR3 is TGTGCCACCATGCCGGGACAGTCCTACGAGCAGTACTTC.